These T cell receptor beta chains were read from a single sample in a study of blood T cell repertoires in COVID-19. The repertoire was sequenced with immunoSEQ multiplex PCR; TCRdb's copy has only in-frame clones and lacks some. This table holds over 200,000 clones, 86% found once. The sequencing input was peripheral blood. All receptors come from a man in his forties or fifties who had recovered from COVID-19. Both conserved end residues are part of each CDR3. The order of the fields is J gene, V gene, clone size, D gene, CDR3 protein, CDR3 DNA. The D gene is left open where the match is weak. Clone size is stated in some rows and not others, as once, few, many or a class when expanded.

J: TRBJ2-1; V: TRBV27; size: .; D: TRBD2; CDR3: CASTGGRILQPTDEQFF; DNA: TGTGCCAGCACCGGCGGGAGGATACTACAACCTACAGATGAGCAGTTCTTC
J: TRBJ2-5; V: TRBV9; size: .; D: TRBD2; CDR3: CASSLGLAGETQYF; DNA: TGTGCCAGCAGCCTGGGACTAGCGGGAGAGACCCAGTACTTC
J: TRBJ2-3; V: TRBV6-2/TRBV6-3; size: .; D: TRBD1; CDR3: CASSGRDRGTDTQYF; DNA: TGTGCCAGCAGTGGCCGGGACAGAGGCACAGATACGCAGTATTTT
J: TRBJ1-5; V: TRBV30; size: .; D: .; CDR3: CAWSIPGGDQPQHF; DNA: TGTGCCTGGTCCATCCCTGGGGGGGATCAGCCCCAGCATTTT
J: TRBJ2-7; V: TRBV27; size: .; D: .; CDR3: CASGKAGRVYEQYF; DNA: TGTGCCAGCGGGAAGGCCGGCAGGGTGTACGAGCAGTACTTC
J: TRBJ1-4; V: TRBV30; size: .; D: .; CDR3: CAWSRNEKLFF; DNA: TGTGCCTGGAGTCGTAATGAAAAACTGTTTTTT
J: TRBJ2-3; V: TRBV6-1; size: .; D: TRBD1; CDR3: CASSDGQVSTDTQYF; DNA: TGTGCCAGCAGTGATGGACAGGTCAGCACAGATACGCAGTATTTT
J: TRBJ1-1; V: TRBV5-8; size: .; D: .; CDR3: CASSLGDTRGAFF; DNA: TGTGCCAGCAGCTTGGGGGACACCAGGGGAGCTTTCTTT
J: TRBJ2-7; V: TRBV7-2; size: .; D: .; CDR3: CASSLAGDSARLGTPSYEQYF; DNA: TGTGCCAGCAGCTTAGCGGGGGACAGTGCCCGACTAGGGACCCCTTCCTACGAGCAGTACTTC
J: TRBJ2-7; V: TRBV4-3; size: .; D: TRBD1; CDR3: CASSQEDRANYEQYF; DNA: TGCGCCAGCAGCCAGGAGGACAGGGCAAACTACGAGCAGTACTTC
J: TRBJ2-3; V: TRBV6-6; size: .; D: TRBD2; CDR3: CASSYGQRETDTQYF; DNA: TGTGCCAGCAGTTACGGACAGCGGGAGACAGATACGCAGTATTTT
J: TRBJ2-6; V: TRBV14; size: .; D: TRBD2; CDR3: CASSQGTPKTSGRGPGANVLTF; DNA: TGTGCCAGCAGCCAAGGAACTCCAAAGACTAGCGGGAGAGGCCCTGGGGCCAACGTCCTGACTTTC
J: TRBJ2-5; V: TRBV12-5; size: once; D: .; CDR3: CASGLVRGNQETQYF; DNA: TGTGCTAGTGGTTTGGTACGGGGGAACCAAGAGACCCAGTACTTC
J: TRBJ1-6; V: TRBV30; size: .; D: .; CDR3: CAWREIQGANSPLHF; DNA: TGTGCCTGGAGGGAGATACAGGGTGCCAATTCACCCCTCCACTTT
J: TRBJ2-4; V: TRBV3-1/TRBV3-2; size: once; D: TRBD1; CDR3: CASSQEPRTGEGDNIQYF; DNA: TGTGCCAGCAGCCAAGAACCCCGGACAGGGGAGGGGGACAACATTCAGTACTTC
J: TRBJ2-1; V: TRBV15; size: .; D: .; CDR3: CATSRVVGVAYNEQFF; DNA: TGTGCCACCAGCAGAGTAGTCGGGGTGGCCTACAATGAGCAGTTCTTC
J: TRBJ2-5; V: TRBV6-2/TRBV6-3; size: .; D: .; CDR3: CASSYSGKTGWEETQYF; DNA: TGTGCCAGCAGTTACTCCGGAAAGACAGGATGGGAAGAGACCCAGTACTTC
J: TRBJ2-2; V: TRBV19; size: .; D: .; CDR3: CASSMVGLLNTGELFF; DNA: TGTGCCAGTAGTATGGTAGGACTACTAAACACCGGGGAGCTGTTTTTT
J: TRBJ1-5; V: TRBV5-6; size: .; D: TRBD1; CDR3: CASSAGQAINQPQHF; DNA: TGTGCCAGCAGCGCCGGACAGGCGATCAATCAGCCCCAGCATTTT
J: TRBJ2-5; V: TRBV6-1; size: .; D: TRBD2; CDR3: CASSERIAGQETQYF; DNA: TGTGCCAGCAGTGAACGAATAGCGGGGCAAGAGACCCAGTACTTC
J: TRBJ2-1; V: TRBV6-6; size: .; D: TRBD2; CDR3: CASIGRAHEQFF; DNA: TGTGCCAGCATTGGGAGGGCCCATGAGCAGTTCTTC
J: TRBJ1-5; V: TRBV19; size: .; D: TRBD1; CDR3: CASTSSPYPGTETQPQHF; DNA: TGTGCCAGTACGAGCTCCCCCTACCCCGGGACAGAGACTCAGCCCCAGCATTTT
J: TRBJ1-3; V: TRBV7-2; size: .; D: TRBD1; CDR3: CASSLMRGQRGNTIYF; DNA: TGTGCCAGCAGCTTGATGAGGGGGCAGAGAGGAAACACCATATATTTT
J: TRBJ2-3; V: TRBV27; size: .; D: .; CDR3: CASSYRVSTDTQYF; DNA: TGTGCCAGCAGTTACAGGGTTAGCACAGATACGCAGTATTTT
J: TRBJ1-1; V: TRBV3-1/TRBV3-2; size: .; D: .; CDR3: CASSHLTQGYTEAFF; DNA: TGTGCCAGCAGCCACCTCACGCAGGGGTACACTGAAGCTTTCTTT
J: TRBJ1-6; V: TRBV3-1/TRBV3-2; size: .; D: TRBD1; CDR3: CASSDRGRRSPLHF; DNA: TGTGCCAGCAGCGACAGGGGGCGCCGGTCACCCCTCCACTTT
J: TRBJ2-7; V: TRBV2; size: .; D: TRBD2; CDR3: CASTRGGRLAGNYEQYF; DNA: TGTGCCAGCACCCGAGGGGGAAGACTAGCGGGGAATTACGAGCAGTACTTC
J: TRBJ2-7; V: TRBV7-2; size: .; D: TRBD2; CDR3: CASSFSAGGYYEQYF; DNA: TGTGCCAGCAGCTTTTCGGCGGGGGGGTACTACGAGCAGTACTTC
J: TRBJ2-3; V: TRBV7-9; size: .; D: .; CDR3: CASSFTGSTDTQYF; DNA: TGTGCCAGCAGCTTCACGGGGAGCACAGATACGCAGTATTTT
J: TRBJ1-4; V: TRBV4-3; size: .; D: TRBD1; CDR3: CASSQDRVGGKLFF; DNA: TGCGCCAGCAGCCAGGACAGGGTCGGAGGAAAACTGTTTTTT
J: TRBJ1-6; V: TRBV6-5; size: .; D: TRBD1; CDR3: CASSPDRVLNSPLHF; DNA: TGTGCCAGCTCCCCGGACAGGGTACTAAATTCACCCCTCCACTTT
J: TRBJ2-1; V: TRBV29-1; size: .; D: TRBD2; CDR3: CSVRGLAATIYNEQFF; DNA: TGCAGCGTTCGTGGACTAGCGGCCACGATTTACAATGAGCAGTTCTTC
J: TRBJ2-1; V: TRBV7-2; size: .; D: TRBD2; CDR3: CASSLGTSGENEQFF; DNA: TGTGCCAGCAGCTTGGGGACTAGCGGGGAGAATGAGCAGTTCTTC
J: TRBJ2-3; V: TRBV7-2; size: .; D: TRBD2; CDR3: CASSKEASGRPPLDTQYF; DNA: TGTGCCAGCAGCAAAGAGGCTAGCGGGAGGCCCCCCTTGGATACGCAGTATTTT
J: TRBJ2-2; V: TRBV7-2; size: .; D: .; CDR3: CASSFRGGFSRNTGELFF; DNA: TGTGCCAGCAGCTTCAGGGGCGGGTTCTCACGGAACACCGGGGAGCTGTTTTTT
J: TRBJ1-1; V: TRBV12-3/TRBV12-4; size: .; D: .; CDR3: CASNPGMNTEAFF; DNA: TGTGCCAGCAATCCGGGGATGAACACTGAAGCTTTCTTT
J: TRBJ2-7; V: TRBV27; size: .; D: TRBD1; CDR3: CASSWGQGGEQYF; DNA: TGTGCCAGCAGCTGGGGACAGGGTGGCGAGCAGTACTTC
J: TRBJ1-1; V: TRBV30; size: .; D: .; CDR3: CAWSVTVTGF; DNA: TGTGCCTGGAGTGTAACTGTGACAGGATTT
J: TRBJ1-1; V: TRBV5-1; size: .; D: TRBD1; CDR3: CASSGTGSAEAFF; DNA: TGCGCCAGCAGCGGGACAGGGTCCGCTGAAGCTTTCTTT
J: TRBJ1-6; V: TRBV19; size: .; D: TRBD1; CDR3: CASSRDRDYNSPLHF; DNA: TGTGCCAGTAGTCGTGACAGGGATTATAATTCACCCCTCCACTTT
J: TRBJ2-7; V: TRBV3-1/TRBV3-2; size: .; D: TRBD2; CDR3: CASREAGRWGEQYF; DNA: TGTGCCAGCAGAGAAGCGGGACGATGGGGCGAGCAGTACTTC
J: TRBJ2-7; V: TRBV5-1; size: .; D: .; CDR3: CASSRGRLPSYEQYF; DNA: TGCGCCAGCAGCCGGGGGAGGTTACCCTCCTACGAGCAGTACTTC
J: TRBJ2-1; V: TRBV9; size: .; D: TRBD1; CDR3: CASNNRGQGGSEQFF; DNA: TGTGCCAGCAACAATCGAGGACAGGGCGGTAGTGAGCAGTTCTTC
J: TRBJ1-4; V: TRBV5-6; size: few; D: TRBD1; CDR3: CASSLDRDRGHEKLFF; DNA: TGTGCCAGCAGCTTAGACCGGGACAGGGGCCATGAAAAACTGTTTTTT
J: TRBJ2-3; V: TRBV7-2; size: .; D: TRBD2; CDR3: CASSRNSGRRADTQYF; DNA: TGTGCCAGCAGTAGAAATAGCGGGAGGAGGGCAGATACGCAGTATTTT
J: TRBJ2-3; V: TRBV9; size: .; D: TRBD2; CDR3: CASSVYLAARADTQYF; DNA: TGTGCCAGCAGCGTATACCTAGCGGCCAGGGCAGATACGCAGTATTTT
J: TRBJ2-3; V: TRBV9; size: .; D: .; CDR3: CASSPGERDPTDTQYF; DNA: TGTGCCAGCAGCCCAGGGGAGCGGGACCCCACAGATACGCAGTATTTT
J: TRBJ1-6; V: TRBV30; size: .; D: TRBD1; CDR3: CAWSVGTVNSPLHF; DNA: TGTGCCTGGAGTGTCGGGACAGTTAATTCACCCCTCCACTTT
J: TRBJ2-1; V: TRBV7-9; size: .; D: TRBD2; CDR3: CASSLSGSISYNEQFF; DNA: TGTGCCAGCAGCTTAAGCGGGAGTATCTCTTACAATGAGCAGTTCTTC
J: TRBJ2-7; V: TRBV12-5; size: .; D: TRBD1; CDR3: CASGTGQGIYEQYF; DNA: TGTGCTAGTGGTACGGGACAGGGCATCTACGAGCAGTACTTC
J: TRBJ2-7; V: TRBV7-2; size: once; D: TRBD1; CDR3: CASSSGQGAAYEQYF; DNA: TGTGCCAGCAGCTCCGGACAGGGGGCGGCCTACGAGCAGTACTTC
J: TRBJ1-1; V: TRBV15; size: .; D: .; CDR3: CATSRVDKNEAFF; DNA: TGTGCCACCAGCAGAGTCGACAAGAATGAAGCTTTCTTT
J: TRBJ2-7; V: TRBV12-3/TRBV12-4; size: .; D: TRBD2; CDR3: CASRTSGVYEQYF; DNA: TGTGCCTCGAGGACTAGCGGGGTCTACGAGCAGTACTTC
J: TRBJ2-1; V: TRBV24-1; size: .; D: TRBD2; CDR3: CATSDSRTSGDAYNEQFF; DNA: TGTGCCACCAGTGATTCGAGGACTAGCGGGGACGCGTACAATGAGCAGTTCTTC
J: TRBJ1-2; V: TRBV7-4; size: .; D: .; CDR3: CARGLGPNYGYTF; DNA: TGTGCCAGGGGCCTTGGTCCTAACTATGGCTACACCTTC
J: TRBJ2-5; V: TRBV7-2; size: once; D: TRBD1; CDR3: CASSLSTGAQETQYF; DNA: TGTGCCAGCAGCCTCTCCACAGGGGCCCAAGAGACCCAGTACTTC
J: TRBJ2-2; V: TRBV5-4; size: .; D: TRBD2; CDR3: CASSLVLGGRGAGELFF; DNA: TGTGCCAGCAGCTTGGTCCTCGGCGGGAGAGGAGCCGGGGAGCTGTTTTTT
J: TRBJ2-5; V: TRBV7-9; size: .; D: TRBD2; CDR3: CASSLRGGGQETQYF; DNA: TGTGCCAGCAGCTTACGGGGCGGGGGGCAAGAGACCCAGTACTTC
J: TRBJ1-5; V: TRBV6-6; size: few; D: .; CDR3: CAAQRVVDQPQHF; DNA: TGTGCCGCACAGAGGGTGGTTGATCAGCCCCAGCATTTT